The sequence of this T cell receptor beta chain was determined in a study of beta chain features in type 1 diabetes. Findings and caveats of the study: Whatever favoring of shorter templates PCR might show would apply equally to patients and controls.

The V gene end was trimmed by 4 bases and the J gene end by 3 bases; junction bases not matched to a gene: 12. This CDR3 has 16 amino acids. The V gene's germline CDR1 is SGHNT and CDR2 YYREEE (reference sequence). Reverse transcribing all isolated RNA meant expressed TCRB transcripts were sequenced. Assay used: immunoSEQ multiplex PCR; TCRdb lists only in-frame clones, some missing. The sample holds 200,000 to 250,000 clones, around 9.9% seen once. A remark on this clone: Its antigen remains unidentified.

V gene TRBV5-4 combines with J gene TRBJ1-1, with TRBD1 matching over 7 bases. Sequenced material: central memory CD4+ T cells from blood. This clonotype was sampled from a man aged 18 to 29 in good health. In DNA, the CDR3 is TGTGCCAGCAGCAGCCGGGACAGCCCTGGGGACACTGAAGCTTTCTTT. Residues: CASSSRDSPGDTEAFF. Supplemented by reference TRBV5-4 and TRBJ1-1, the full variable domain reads ETGVTQSPTHLIKTRGQQVTLRCSSQSGHNTVSWYQQALGQGPQFIFQYYREEENGRGNFPPRFSGLQFPNYSSELNVNALELDDSALYLCASSSRDSPGDTEAFFGQGTRLTVV.